Listed here are 25 T cell receptor beta chains from one sample, sequenced in a study of OX40 agonist ivuxolimab in advanced cancers. Measured with immunoSEQ multiplex PCR; TCRdb has only the in-frame clones, and not every one. The table lists roughly 55,000 clones, approximately 80% of them singletons. The sample consisted of CD4+ or CD8+ T cells sorted from blood, taken in a trial of the OX40 agonist ivuxolimab. The source is an adult with an advanced solid tumor such as melanoma, head and neck, liver or kidney cancer.

This clone was observed a handful of times. The chain has TRBV18 and TRBJ2-1; 7 nucleotides match TRBD1. Germline-derived CDR1 and CDR2 are KGHSH and LQKENI. V dropped 3 bases and J dropped 5; count of bases not matched to a gene: 7. This CDR3 region has 15 residues. CDR3 sequence reads: CASSPQRQGNNEQFF. CDR3 DNA: TGTGCCAGCTCACCTCAAAGACAGGGCAACAATGAGCAGTTCTTC.

The chain is built from TRBV19 and TRBJ2-3; TRBD1 matches at 10 bases. V lost 5 bases to trimming and J lost 3 bases; unmatched junction nucleotides: 8. Per germline, CDR1 LNHDA and CDR2 SQIVND (reference sequence). The CDR3 loop spans 16 amino acids. DNA for the CDR3: TGTGCCAGTAGTGACCCCGGGACAGGGGTAACAGATACGCAGTATTTT. Amino acids: CASSDPGTGVTDTQYF.

V is TRBV6-5 and J is TRBJ1-5; TRBD1 matches 7 bases. The CDR3 length is 15 residues. Germline-derived CDR1 and CDR2 are MNHEY and SVGAGI. Trimming removed 6 bases from V and 2 bases from J; junction bases left unmatched: 7. The CDR3 bases are TGTGCCAGCAGCGCCGGGACAGACGGCAATCAGCCCCAGCATTTT. As protein: CASSAGTDGNQPQHF.

This chain links TRBV7-8 with TRBJ1-5; 11 positions match TRBD1. With V trimmed by 1 base and J by 7 bases, 6 bases remained unmatched. Germline CDR1 SGHVS, CDR2 FQNEAQ. This CDR3 comprises 16 residues. The CDR3 coding sequence is TGTGCCAGCAGCTTAGAAAGGACAGGGGGCAGACAGCCCCAGCATTTT. Its protein is CASSLERTGGRQPQHF.

The gene calls are TRBV6-6 and TRBJ1-2; TRBD1 agrees at 9 bases. Germline V gene lookup returns CDR1 MNHNY and CDR2 SVGAGI (reference sequence). There are 15 residues in the CDR3. V was clipped by 5 bases and J by 8 bases; unmatched bases: 12. The CDR3 sequence is CASSPGTGISGGYTF. CDR3 sequence (DNA): TGTGCCAGCAGTCCCGGGACAGGGATCTCGGGAGGCTACACCTTC.

The chain carries TRBV7-2 and TRBJ1-6; 9 bases fit TRBD1. Germline V gives CDR1 SGHTA, CDR2 FQGNSA. V lost 3 bases, J lost 9 bases, and 3 bases stayed unmatched. The CDR3 loop spans 14 amino acids. DNA for the CDR3: TGTGCCAGCAGCTTCGGACAGGGGAGTTCACCCCTCCACTTT. Protein sequence: CASSFGQGSSPLHF.

The J gene is TRBJ1-2, the V gene TRBV19; weak D call: TRBD1 (5 bases). The germline V gene encodes CDR1 LNHDA and CDR2 SQIVND (reference sequence). The CDR3 spans 13 residues. V lost 4 bases and J lost 8, with 14 bases in between. The CDR3 here is CASSTGSRFGYTF. The CDR3, as DNA: TGTGCCAGTAGTACAGGGTCCCGATTCGGCTACACCTTC.

This sequence joins TRBV6-5 and TRBJ2-5, with 9 bases matching TRBD1. CDR3 size: 14 residues. The germline CDR1 and CDR2 sequences are MNHEY and SVGAGI. The junction had 3 bases not matched to a gene; V was cut back by 2 bases and J by 5 bases. DNA of the CDR3: TGTGCCAGCAGTTACGGGGGACAGGGTGAGACCCAGTACTTC. It specifies CASSYGGQGETQYF.

The chain carries TRBV6-6 and TRBJ1-2, with D maybe TRBD1 (6 bases). The V and J ends lost 2 bases and 4 bases respectively, with 14 bases between them. Looked up from germline, CDR1 is MNHNY and CDR2 is SVGAGI (reference sequence). This CDR3 has 15 residues. The CDR3 protein is CASSYPGHDSYGYTF. CDR3 in DNA: TGTGCCAGCAGTTACCCGGGACACGATTCCTATGGCTACACCTTC.

This clone occurred once. V is TRBV29-1 and J is TRBJ2-1, with 10 bases lining up with TRBD1. J lost 5 bases, V lost 7 bases, and 11 bases had no gene match. CDR1 and CDR2 from the germline V gene are SQVTM and ANQGSEA. This CDR3 contains 15 residues. The CDR3 region is CSAPRGDRGNNEQFF. Written as DNA, the CDR3 is TGCAGCGCCCCACGGGGGGACAGGGGCAACAATGAGCAGTTCTTC.

The chain is built from TRBV6-1 and TRBJ2-3, with TRBD2 matching 8 bases. V trimming: 7 bases; J trimming: 2 bases; junction bases outside the gene matches: 5. The CDR3 consists of 14 residues. Germline assignment: CDR1 MNHNS and CDR2 SASEGT. The CDR3 sequence: CASTGLALTDTQYF. The CDR3 DNA sequence: TGTGCCAGCACTGGACTAGCCCTCACAGATACGCAGTATTTT.

By sample fraction, this clone is medium-sized. J is TRBJ1-1 and V is TRBV27; TRBD1 might be the D (6 bases). Trimming took off 5 bases at V and 11 bases at J, with 21 bases between the two ends. Germline CDR1 MNHEY, CDR2 SMNVEV (reference sequence). The CDR3 has 14 residues. In nucleotides, the CDR3 is TGTGCCAGCAGTCCCGAGGACAGTCGATTCGGGGCTTTCTTT. This gives the protein CASSPEDSRFGAFF.

This rearrangement joins TRBV2 to TRBJ1-4; D not resolved. The CDR3 has 16 residues. Germline assignment: CDR1 SNHLY and CDR2 FYNNEI. Trimming took off 7 bases at V and 8 bases at J, with 23 bases between the two ends. CDR3: CASIEAQPWGGEKLFF. Here the CDR3 DNA reads TGTGCCAGCATCGAAGCACAGCCATGGGGAGGGGAAAAACTGTTTTTT.

The chain employs TRBV2 and TRBJ1-1; TRBD1 might be the D (5 bases). In germline, CDR1 is SNHLY, CDR2 FYNNEI. The CDR3 contains 13 residues. V was clipped by 8 bases and J by 8 bases, with 18 bases between them. The CDR3 loop is CASLVAPNREAFF. The CDR3, as DNA: TGTGCCAGCTTAGTTGCTCCTAACAGGGAAGCTTTCTTT.

The V and J genes are TRBV18 and TRBJ1-4; D is unresolved. The V end was cut by 4 bases, the J end by 0 bases, with 9 bases between. Germline lookup yields CDR1 KGHSH and CDR2 LQKENI. The CDR3 runs 15 residues. The DNA for the CDR3 is TGTGCCAGCTCACTGCGGTCTACAACTAATGAAAAACTGTTTTTT. Translating it yields CASSLRSTTNEKLFF.

This clone was counted between two and nine times. V and J are TRBV28 and TRBJ2-7, with 9 bases aligning to TRBD1. This CDR3 is built from 15 residues. The junction had 9 bases not matched to a gene; V was cut back by 6 bases and J by 3 bases. Germline CDR1 and CDR2: MDHEN and SYDVKM. CDR3 residues: CASSKAGTGSYEQYF. The CDR3 region has the DNA TGTGCCAGCAGCAAAGCCGGGACAGGGAGCTACGAGCAGTACTTC. The full variable domain, completed using reference TRBV28 and TRBJ2-7, is DVKVTQSSRYLVKRTGEKVFLECVQDMDHENMFWYRQDPGLGLRLIYFSYDVKMKEKGDIPEGYSVSREKKERFSLILESASTNQTSMYLCASSKAGTGSYEQYFGPGTRLTVT.

The rearrangement links TRBV29-1 to TRBJ1-4; D is ambiguous. V lost 5 bases to trimming and J lost 11 bases, with 18 bases between them. There are 13 residues in the CDR3. Germline-derived CDR1 and CDR2 are SQVTM and ANQGSEA. CDR3 sequence: CSVPGYPGTKLFF. CDR3 DNA: TGCAGCGTTCCAGGCTATCCGGGAACGAAACTGTTTTTT.

The chain joins TRBV27 to TRBJ1-2; D unclear. Germline CDR1 reads MNHEY; CDR2 reads SMNVEV (reference sequence). The CDR3 consists of 14 residues. V lost 5 bases to trimming and J lost 4 bases, with 14 bases between them. The CDR3 loop is CASSERAAAYGYTF. CDR3 DNA: TGTGCCAGCAGTGAGAGGGCAGCGGCCTATGGCTACACCTTC.

This chain joins TRBV19 and TRBJ1-5; 8 bases match TRBD1. Per the germline V gene, CDR1 is LNHDA and CDR2 is SQIVND (reference sequence). This CDR3 has 15 residues. With 6 bases clipped from V and 2 bases from J, the junction kept 6 bases outside the gene matches. The CDR3 DNA follows: TGTGCCAGTAGGCAACAGGGGGAGGGCAATCAGCCCCAGCATTTT. Translating it yields CASRQQGEGNQPQHF. Full variable domain (rest looked up from reference TRBV19 and TRBJ1-5): DGGITQSPKYLFRKEGQNVTLSCEQNLNHDAMYWYRQDPGQGLRLIYYSQIVNDFQKGDIAEGYSVSREKKESFPLTVTSAQKNPTAFYLCASRQQGEGNQPQHFGDGTRLSIL.

The sample holds a few counts of this clone. The rearrangement joins TRBV5-6 to TRBJ1-6; D possibly corresponds to TRBD1 (6 bases). The V gene's germline CDR1 is SGHDT and CDR2 YYEEEE. V lost 2 bases and J 10 bases, leaving 13 bases between the germline ends. This CDR3 is 14 amino acids long. The CDR3 reads CASSFGGADSPLHF. DNA for the CDR3: TGTGCCAGCAGCTTCGGGGGCGCCGACTCACCCCTCCACTTT.

This chain uses TRBV5-1 with TRBJ2-7; D is possibly TRBD1 or TRBD2 (5 bases each). This CDR3 region has 12 residues. Germline V gives CDR1 SGHRS, CDR2 YFSETQ. The V gene lost 5 bases and the J gene lost 5 bases, with 11 bases spanning the gap. CDR3 in amino acids: CASRGPGHEQYF. DNA of the CDR3: TGCGCCAGCAGAGGTCCGGGGCACGAGCAGTACTTC.

A single count supports this clone. This chain joins TRBV6-6 and TRBJ1-6, with 8 positions matching TRBD1. There are 16 residues in the CDR3. Germline V gene sequence: CDR1 MNHNY, CDR2 SVGAGI (reference sequence). The ends lost 5 bases at V and 1 base at J; junction bases unmatched: 4. Here the CDR3 reads CASSPGQGSYNSPLHF. The CDR3 DNA reads as TGTGCCAGCAGTCCAGGACAGGGTTCCTATAATTCACCCCTCCACTTT.

The chain recombines TRBV18 with TRBJ2-3, with D hard to call. Trimming took 3 bases from V and 4 from J, leaving 2 bases between them. The V gene's germline CDR1 is KGHSH and CDR2 LQKENI. CDR3 length: 11 residues. The CDR3 sequence is CASSPADTQYF. The CDR3 DNA is TGTGCCAGCTCACCTGCAGATACGCAGTATTTT.

The rearrangement uses TRBV30 and TRBJ2-7; 8 nucleotides agree with TRBD2. Germline V gene data show CDR1 as GTSNPN and CDR2 as SVGIG (reference sequence). The CDR3 totals 13 residues. Unmatched junction bases numbered 4, after V lost 2 bases and J lost 4 bases. The CDR3, as DNA: TGTGCCTGGAGTCCGGGGGGGCCGTACGAGCAGTACTTC. It is translated as CAWSPGGPYEQYF.

The rearrangement links TRBV11-2 to TRBJ1-1, with 7 bases fitting TRBD1. J gave up 5 bases and V 5 bases, and 8 bases lay outside the gene matches. Germline loops: CDR1 SGHAT, CDR2 FQNNGV. The CDR3 loop spans 14 amino acids. The CDR3 region is CASSTPRGRTEAFF. The CDR3 coding sequence is TGTGCCAGCAGCACTCCCAGGGGGAGGACTGAAGCTTTCTTT.